Below, 18 T cell receptor beta chains from the same sample are listed, as sequenced in a study of sequential checkpoint blockade in melanoma. Treatment noted: randomized to nivolumab then ipilimumab (arm A) or the reverse (arm B). TCRdb keeps only in-frame clones here, not all; method: immunoSEQ multiplex PCR. Among 1,000 or so clones, 20% to 25% were seen once, and the ten largest hold under 20%. Material: tumor tissue (inferred from file names), obtained from a patient given nivolumab and ipilimumab in sequence. These receptors came from a human donor with melanoma.

This clone showed up just a few times. The chain uses TRBV19 and TRBJ1-4, with D uncertain. This CDR3 has 15 amino acids. Deletions cut 4 bases from V and 8 bases from J, with 17 bases between. Germline V gene sequence: CDR1 LNHDA, CDR2 SQIVND (reference sequence). In DNA, the CDR3 is TGTGCCAGTAGTACGTCGGACTTACCGAACGAAAAACTGTTTTTT. Its protein is CASSTSDLPNEKLFF.

The chain combines TRBV28 with TRBJ2-3; D assignment may be TRBD1 or TRBD2 (5 bases each). The germline V and J ends were trimmed by 6 bases and 1 base, with 8 bases remaining between them. Germline CDR1 is MDHEN and CDR2 is SYDVKM. The CDR3 covers 13 residues. The CDR3 reads CASSRDGTDTQYF. The CDR3 region has the DNA TGTGCCAGCAGCAGGGACGGCACAGATACGCAGTATTTT.

The V and J genes are TRBV6-8 and TRBJ1-1; D gene ambiguous. CDR3 length: 12 residues. Per germline, CDR1 MNHGY and CDR2 SAAAGT. V was shortened by 2 bases and J by 7 bases, with 8 bases between the two germline ends. CDR3 in amino acids: CASSYGSREAFF. The CDR3 DNA sequence: TGTGCCAGCAGTTACGGGAGCCGTGAAGCTTTCTTT.

By share, this clone counts as large. An end of the junction differs from the germline gene, which may be a read error. The V gene is TRBV6-8, the J gene TRBJ1-4; perhaps TRBD1 as D (6 bases). This CDR3 is 16 amino acids long. Germline CDR1 and CDR2: MNHGY and SAAAGT. CDR3 protein: CASSYYPRTVNEKLFF. The CDR3 DNA reads TGTGCCAGCAGCTACTACCCCCGGACAGTCAATGAAAAACTGTTTTTT.

Here the CDR3 reads CASSPPSGEHTQYF. CDR3 sequence (DNA): TGTGCCAGCAGCCCTCCTAGCGGGGAGCATACGCAGTATTTT. The V gene is TRBV25-1, the J gene TRBJ2-3, with 9 positions matching TRBD2. Germline V gene lookup returns CDR1 MGHDK and CDR2 SYGVNS. The J segment lost 7 bases and the V segment lost 6 bases, leaving 8 bases of the junction unmatched. The CDR3 is 14 residues long.

V is TRBV6-8 and J is TRBJ2-7; 11 nucleotides align to TRBD2. The CDR3 contains 15 residues. In germline, CDR1 is MNHGY, CDR2 SAAAGT. Trimming removed 5 bases from V and 6 bases from J; junction bases left unmatched: 9. The CDR3, as DNA: TGTGCCAGCAGTGAGATAGCGGGAGGGCCGGGCGAGCAGTACTTC. Translation gives CASSEIAGGPGEQYF.

The chain uses TRBV5-1 and TRBJ2-1; the D call may be TRBD1 or TRBD2 (5 bases each). Between the trimmed V and J ends, which lost 0 bases and 4 bases, there was a span of 11 bases. Germline loops: CDR1 SGHRS, CDR2 YFSETQ. The CDR3 length is 15 residues. The CDR3, as DNA: TGCGCCAGCAGCTTGGGGGGGACGACTTACAATGAGCAGTTCTTC. Residues: CASSLGGTTYNEQFF.

The genes are TRBV30 and TRBJ1-3; D gene ambiguous. This CDR3 contains 14 residues. Trimming shortened V by 4 bases and J by 2 bases, and 12 bases separated the two germline ends. Looked up from germline, CDR1 is GTSNPN and CDR2 is SVGIG (reference sequence). The CDR3 reads CAWNPGNPGNTIYF. The CDR3 DNA follows: TGTGCCTGGAATCCCGGGAACCCTGGAAACACCATATATTTT.

The chain joins TRBV18 to TRBJ1-1; D gene unclear. V lost 3 bases, J lost 1 base, and 9 bases lay in between. CDR1 and CDR2 (germline): KGHSH, LQKENI. The CDR3 consists of 14 residues. The CDR3 region has the DNA TGTGCCAGCTCACCGGACGGCTGGAACACTGAAGCTTTCTTT. Translation: CASSPDGWNTEAFF. Combining the CDR3 with reference TRBV18 and TRBJ1-1 gives the whole variable domain NAGVMQNPRHLVRRRGQEARLRCSPMKGHSHVYWYRQLPEEGLKFMVYLQKENIIDESGMPKERFSAEFPKEGPSILRIQQVVRGDSAAYFCASSPDGWNTEAFFGQGTRLTVV.

This chain connects TRBV19 to TRBJ1-6; D is unclear. Trimming shortened V by 5 bases and J by 8 bases, and 16 bases separated the two germline ends. Germline CDR1 reads LNHDA; CDR2 reads SQIVND (reference sequence). The CDR3 has 15 amino acids. Written as DNA, the CDR3 is TGTGCCAGTAGTCCCATGGGAGGGAACGATTCACCCCTCCACTTT. Translating it yields CASSPMGGNDSPLHF.

This clone was counted between two and nine times. J is TRBJ2-5 and V is TRBV11-3; 10 nucleotides match TRBD1. From germline, CDR1 is SGHNT and CDR2 YENEEA. The CDR3 is 15 amino acids. Trimming removed 6 bases from V and 5 bases from J; junction bases left unmatched: 9. The CDR3 here is CASSPGQGGGETQYF. CDR3 nucleotides: TGTGCCAGCAGTCCTGGACAGGGGGGAGGGGAGACCCAGTACTTC. The full variable domain, completed using reference TRBV11-3 and TRBJ2-5, is EAGVVQSPRYKIIEKKQPVAFWCNPISGHNTLYWYLQNLGQGPELLIRYENEEAVDDSQLPKDRFSAERLKGVDSTLKIQPAELGDSAVYLCASSPGQGGGETQYFGPGTRLLVL.

V and J are TRBV5-1 and TRBJ2-3; TRBD2 aligns across 11 bases. V shed 3 bases, J shed 3 bases, and the junction held 12 bases outside the gene matches. CDR1 and CDR2 (germline): SGHRS, YFSETQ. The CDR3 extends over 18 amino acids. CDR3 amino acids: CASSSLRASGRMTDTQYF. CDR3 bases: TGCGCCAGCAGCTCCCTGAGGGCTAGCGGGAGGATGACAGATACGCAGTATTTT.

This clone was counted between two and nine times. This chain links TRBV12-5 with TRBJ2-1, with no clear D. Germline CDR1 LGHNT, CDR2 FRNRAP. The CDR3 sequence is 14 residues long. CDR3 residues: CASTLDEAIDEQFF. CDR3 in DNA: TGTGCCAGCACCCTAGACGAGGCCATCGATGAGCAGTTCTTC.

By proportion, this clone is large. The chain combines TRBV28 with TRBJ1-1, with TRBD1 identical over 8 bases. Germline CDR1 is MDHEN and CDR2 is SYDVKM. The CDR3 totals 14 residues. Trimming took 3 bases from V and 4 from J; bases not matched to a gene: 4. The CDR3 coding sequence is TGTGCCAGCAGTTTCGACAGGGGCGCCACTGAAGCTTTCTTT. This codes for CASSFDRGATEAFF.

This clone has only a few counts. The chain joins TRBV12-5 to TRBJ2-1; D perhaps matches TRBD2 (6 bases). CDR3 length equals 15 residues. Germline V CDR1 and CDR2: LGHNT, FRNRAP. The CDR3 spells CASTDGGAGNNEQFF. The CDR3 coding sequence is TGTGCCAGCACCGACGGCGGAGCGGGTAACAATGAGCAGTTCTTC.

The rearrangement links TRBV5-1 to TRBJ1-4; TRBD1 agrees at 7 bases. Trimming cost V 3 bases and J 2 bases; bases outside gene matches: 1. Germline CDR1 SGHRS, CDR2 YFSETQ. This CDR3 is 14 amino acids long. DNA for the CDR3: TGCGCCAGCAGCTCACAGGGGACTAATGAAAAACTGTTTTTT. Translated: CASSSQGTNEKLFF.

V usage is TRBV6-8 and J usage is TRBJ2-3; 10 nucleotides line up with TRBD2. The CDR3 contains 15 residues. Germline V gene sequence: CDR1 MNHGY, CDR2 SAAAGT. The J segment lost 4 bases and the V segment lost 6 bases, leaving 7 bases of the junction unmatched. Here the CDR3 DNA reads TGTGCCAGCAGACGGGGGACTAGCGACCCAGATACGCAGTATTTT. This sequence encodes CASRRGTSDPDTQYF.

By sample fraction, this clone is medium-sized (0.01 to 0.1%). The chain is built from TRBV6-8 and TRBJ2-5; 11 nucleotides agree with TRBD2. Germline lookup yields CDR1 MNHGY and CDR2 SAAAGT. With V trimmed by 10 bases and J by 5 bases, 9 bases remained unmatched. The CDR3 loop spans 14 amino acids. The CDR3 DNA is TGTGCCACGACCGTGACTAGCGGGGCGGAGACCCAGTACTTC. This encodes CATTVTSGAETQYF.